This record concerns one T cell receptor (beta chain) sequence. The CDR3 spans 15 residues. V lost 4 bases and J 9 bases, leaving 22 bases between the germline ends. Germline V gene lookup returns CDR1 MDHEN and CDR2 SYDVKM. TCRdb fed the 5' RACE reads into MiXCR, producing one record per CDR3 protein. The repertoire holds approximately 340,000 distinct CDR3 sequences, more than 15% seen once, with approximately 20% in the top ten. These data belong to a study of T-cell memory formation after mild COVID-19. The sequence derives from a man between 18 and 29 years old who had mild COVID-19 (a few samples of this study predate the infection). Cell type and time point are not known. This chain uses TRBV28 with TRBJ2-7; D gene ambiguous. The source material was PBMCs or a T cell subset sorted from them (not recorded which). CDR3 sequence (DNA): TGTGCCAGCAGTTCCTACGAGGCTTGGGCCAACGGGCAGTACGTC. Translation gives CASSSYEAWANGQYV.